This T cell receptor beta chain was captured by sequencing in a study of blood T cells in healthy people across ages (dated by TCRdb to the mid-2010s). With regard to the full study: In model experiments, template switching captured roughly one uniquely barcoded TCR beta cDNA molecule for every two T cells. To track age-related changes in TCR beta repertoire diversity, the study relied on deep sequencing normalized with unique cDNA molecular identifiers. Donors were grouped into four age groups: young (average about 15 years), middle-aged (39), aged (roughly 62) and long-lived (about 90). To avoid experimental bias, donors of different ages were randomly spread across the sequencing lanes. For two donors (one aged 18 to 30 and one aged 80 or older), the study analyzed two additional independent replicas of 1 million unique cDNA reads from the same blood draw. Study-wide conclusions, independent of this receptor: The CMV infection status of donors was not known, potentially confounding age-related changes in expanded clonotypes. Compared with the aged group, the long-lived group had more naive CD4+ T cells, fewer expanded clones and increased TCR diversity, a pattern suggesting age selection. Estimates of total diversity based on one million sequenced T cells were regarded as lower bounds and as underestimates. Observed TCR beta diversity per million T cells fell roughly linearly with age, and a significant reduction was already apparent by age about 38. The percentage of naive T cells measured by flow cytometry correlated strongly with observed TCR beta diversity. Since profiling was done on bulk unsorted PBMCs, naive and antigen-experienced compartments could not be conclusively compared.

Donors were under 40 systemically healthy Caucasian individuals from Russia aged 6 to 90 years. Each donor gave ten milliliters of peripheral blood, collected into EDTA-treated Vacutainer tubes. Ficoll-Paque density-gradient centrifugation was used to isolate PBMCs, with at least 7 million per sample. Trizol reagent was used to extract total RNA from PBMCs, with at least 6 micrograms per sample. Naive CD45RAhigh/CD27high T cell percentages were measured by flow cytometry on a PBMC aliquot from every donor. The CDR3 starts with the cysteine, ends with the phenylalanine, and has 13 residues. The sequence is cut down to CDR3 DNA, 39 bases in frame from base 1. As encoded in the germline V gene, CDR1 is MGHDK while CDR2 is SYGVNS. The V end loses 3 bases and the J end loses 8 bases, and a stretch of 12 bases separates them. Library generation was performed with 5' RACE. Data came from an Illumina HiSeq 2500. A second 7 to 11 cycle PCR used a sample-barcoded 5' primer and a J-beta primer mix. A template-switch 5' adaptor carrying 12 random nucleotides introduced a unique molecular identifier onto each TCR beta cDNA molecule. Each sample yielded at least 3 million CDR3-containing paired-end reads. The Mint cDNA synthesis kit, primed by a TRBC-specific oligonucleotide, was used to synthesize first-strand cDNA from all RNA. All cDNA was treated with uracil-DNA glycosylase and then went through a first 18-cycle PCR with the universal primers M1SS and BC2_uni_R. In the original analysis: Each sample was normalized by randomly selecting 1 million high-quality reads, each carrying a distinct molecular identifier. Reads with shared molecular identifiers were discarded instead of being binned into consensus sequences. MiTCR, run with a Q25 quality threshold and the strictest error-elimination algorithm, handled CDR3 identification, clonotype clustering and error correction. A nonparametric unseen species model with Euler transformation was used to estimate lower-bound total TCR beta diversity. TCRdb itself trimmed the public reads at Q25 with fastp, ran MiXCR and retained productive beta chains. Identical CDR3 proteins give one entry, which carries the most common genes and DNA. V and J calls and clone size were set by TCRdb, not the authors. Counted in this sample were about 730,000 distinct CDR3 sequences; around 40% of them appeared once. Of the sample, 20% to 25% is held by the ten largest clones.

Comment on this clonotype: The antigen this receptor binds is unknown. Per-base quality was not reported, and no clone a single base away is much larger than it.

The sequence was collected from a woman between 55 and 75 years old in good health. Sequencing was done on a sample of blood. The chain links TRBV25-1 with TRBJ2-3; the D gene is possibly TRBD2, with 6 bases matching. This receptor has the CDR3 CASSEGGPRTQYF. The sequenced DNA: TGTGCCAGCAGTGAGGGGGGACCACGTACGCAGTATTTT.